This T cell receptor (beta chain) was obtained from a study of blood T cell repertoires in COVID-19. On the study more broadly: Some COVID-19 samples were acute and others convalescent; all came from the United States, Italy and Spain.

The repertoire was sequenced with immunoSEQ multiplex PCR; TCRdb's copy has only in-frame clones and lacks some. The table lists 90,000 to 150,000 clones, over 75% of them singletons, with 25% to 35% in the top ten. The origin of this receptor is a man between 65 and 79 years old with active or convalescent COVID-19. Sequenced input: peripheral blood.

The CDR3 sequence is CASSLAATNEKLFF. Here the CDR3 DNA reads TGTGCCAGCAGCTTGGCGGCAACTAATGAAAAACTGTTTTTT. The V and J genes are TRBV7-2 and TRBJ1-4, with no clear D. V was shortened by 3 bases and J by 0 bases, with 5 bases between the two germline ends. Germline CDR1 SGHTA, CDR2 FQGNSA. The length of the CDR3 is 14 residues. Complete variable domain (other parts from reference TRBV7-2 and TRBJ1-4): GAGVSQSPSNKVTEKGKDVELRCDPISGHTALYWYRQSLGQGLEFLIYFQGNSAPDKSGLPSDRFSAERTGGSVSTLTIQRTQQEDSAVYLCASSLAATNEKLFFGSGTQLSVL.